The 18 T cell receptor beta chains listed next were all sequenced from one sample in a study of blood T cell repertoires in COVID-19. Profiling relied on immunoSEQ multiplex PCR, and the TCRdb table lists in-frame clones only, not all of them. The table lists about 49,000 clones, 75% to 85% of them singletons, with roughly 3% in the top ten. Sequencing input: peripheral blood. Receptor source: a woman in her sixties or seventies with acute or convalescent COVID-19.

The gene calls are TRBV3-1 (or the pseudogene TRBV3-2) and TRBJ2-7; a weak D match, TRBD2 (6 bases). The ends were cut back, 4 bases at V and 4 bases at J, with 14 bases in the middle. The CDR3 consists of 14 residues. Germline V gives CDR1 LGHDT, CDR2 YNNKEL (reference sequence). The CDR3 loop reads CASSPDGGRYEQYF. CDR3 coding DNA: TGTGCCAGCAGCCCGGACGGGGGTCGGTACGAGCAGTACTTC.

J is TRBJ1-3 and V is TRBV7-9, with D perhaps matching TRBD1 (6 bases). Germline assignment: CDR1 SEHNR and CDR2 FQNEAQ (reference sequence). Deletions cut 5 bases from V and 3 bases from J, with 14 bases between. The CDR3 consists of 15 residues. CDR3 residues: CASSLQGVDGNTIYF. The CDR3 bases are TGTGCCAGCAGCCTACAGGGAGTCGATGGAAACACCATATATTTT.

This chain uses TRBV12-3 or TRBV12-4 with TRBJ1-2; 7 bases line up with TRBD1. This CDR3 is built from 10 residues. Losses at the gene ends were 6 bases for V and 11 bases for J; bases not matched to a gene: 3. In DNA, the CDR3 is TGTGCCAGCAGGGCAGGGGGGTACACCTTC. Protein: CASRAGGYTF.

The chain combines TRBV14 with TRBJ1-3; possibly TRBD1 for D (5 bases). The germline gives CDR1 SGHDN, CDR2 FVKESK. Trimming shortened V by 1 base and J by 1 base, and 8 bases separated the two germline ends. The CDR3 has 15 amino acids. The CDR3 region is CASSQVKGSGNTIYF. The CDR3 DNA reads as TGTGCCAGCAGCCAAGTCAAGGGGTCTGGAAACACCATATATTTT.

Written as DNA, the CDR3 is TGTGCCTGGAACCCTGGACAGGGGCGCCCCTATGGCTACACCTTC. Amino acid sequence: CAWNPGQGRPYGYTF. The J gene is TRBJ1-2, the V gene TRBV30; 9 positions match TRBD1. Trimming removed 4 bases from V and 4 bases from J; junction bases left unmatched: 10. The CDR3 is made up of 15 amino acids. Germline values: CDR1 GTSNPN, CDR2 SVGIG (reference sequence).

The V and J genes are TRBV19 and TRBJ1-5; perhaps TRBD1 as D (6 bases). The germline V and J ends were trimmed by 1 base and 3 bases, with 7 bases remaining between them. The germline CDR1 and CDR2 sequences are LNHDA and SQIVND (reference sequence). The CDR3 is 14 amino acids. The CDR3 coding sequence is TGTGCCAGTAGTATAGGGACAGCCAATCAGCCCCAGCATTTT. Translated, it gives CASSIGTANQPQHF.

This chain links TRBV2 with TRBJ2-2; the D is unclear. The V gene lost 2 bases and the J gene lost 7 bases, with 8 bases spanning the gap. This CDR3 contains 13 residues. Germline CDR1 SNHLY, CDR2 FYNNEI. CDR3 region: CASSERLIGELFF. CDR3 DNA sequence: TGTGCCAGCAGTGAACGTCTTATCGGGGAGCTGTTTTTT. The whole variable domain, remainder taken from reference TRBV2 and TRBJ2-2, is EPEVTQTPSHQVTQMGQEVILRCVPISNHLYFYWYRQILGQKVEFLVSFYNNEISEKSEIFDDQFSVERPDGSNFTLKIRSTKLEDSAMYFCASSERLIGELFFGEGSRLTVL.

The genes are TRBV2 and TRBJ2-7, with D perhaps matching TRBD2 (7 bases). CDR1 is SNHLY and CDR2 is FYNNEI in the germline V gene. V dropped 4 bases and J dropped 0 bases, with 13 bases sitting between them. CDR3 length: 15 residues. CDR3 nucleotides: TGTGCCAGCAGTGGGAAGGCGGGGGCCTCCTACGAGCAGTACTTC. The encoded protein is CASSGKAGASYEQYF.

The gene calls are TRBV30 and TRBJ1-1, with 10 nucleotides matching TRBD1. From germline, CDR1 is GTSNPN and CDR2 SVGIG (reference sequence). V was clipped by 4 bases and J by 1 base; unmatched bases: 3. The CDR3 totals 14 residues. CDR3 amino acids: CAWKGQGKNTEAFF. The CDR3, as DNA: TGTGCCTGGAAGGGACAGGGGAAGAACACTGAAGCTTTCTTT.

This clone was counted between two and nine times. The chain is built from TRBV4-1 and TRBJ1-6; TRBD1 aligns across 10 bases. Germline CDR1 and CDR2: MGHRA and YSYEKL. The CDR3 is 15 residues long. V shed 2 bases, J shed 9 bases, and the junction held 4 bases outside the gene matches. CDR3 region: CASSQPRDRGSPLHF. The CDR3 DNA sequence: TGCGCCAGCAGCCAACCCCGGGACAGGGGTTCACCCCTCCACTTT.

The gene calls are TRBV6-5 and TRBJ2-3, with D unclear. Deletions cut 11 bases from V and 4 bases from J, with 19 bases between. The CDR3 consists of 14 residues. Germline assignment: CDR1 MNHEY and CDR2 SVGAGI. This chain's CDR3 is CAGKKGRGPDTQYF. The CDR3 DNA reads TGTGCCGGCAAGAAAGGAAGAGGCCCAGATACGCAGTATTTT.

This clone was seen only a few times. This chain joins TRBV28 and TRBJ1-4; D call uncertain. The CDR3 is made up of 14 amino acids. Germline-derived CDR1 and CDR2 are MDHEN and SYDVKM. The germline V and J ends were trimmed by 2 bases and 3 bases, with 7 bases remaining between them. The CDR3 DNA sequence: TGTGCCAGCAGTTTAACGGGTCCTAATGAAAAACTGTTTTTT. Amino acids: CASSLTGPNEKLFF.

J is TRBJ1-2 and V is TRBV6-5, with 8 bases that match TRBD1. V lost 6 bases and J lost 5; bases outside the gene matches: 11. The CDR3 is 15 residues long. The germline V gene has CDR1 MNHEY and CDR2 SVGAGI. The CDR3 spells CASSLWTGSEYGYTF. DNA of the CDR3: TGTGCCAGCAGCCTTTGGACAGGGTCGGAGTATGGCTACACCTTC.

The chain carries TRBV27 and TRBJ2-3; TRBD2 might be the D (6 bases). The CDR3 has 16 amino acids. V gave up 7 bases and J gave up 11 bases, with 28 bases separating them. CDR1 MNHEY and CDR2 SMNVEV come from the germline V gene (reference sequence). The CDR3 sequence is CASTPRAGTRQSVQYF. For the CDR3, the DNA is TGTGCCAGCACTCCCCGGGCCGGGACTCGACAATCGGTGCAGTATTTT.

This clone has a handful of counts. The V and J genes are TRBV28 and TRBJ2-5; 9 bases line up with TRBD2. CDR1 and CDR2 from the germline V gene are MDHEN and SYDVKM. The CDR3 runs 14 residues. Trimming cost V 4 bases and J 6 bases; bases outside gene matches: 6. The CDR3 region has the DNA TGTGCCAGCAGTTGGGGCGGGGGGGCCAAGACCCAGTACTTC. This sequence encodes CASSWGGGAKTQYF.

Note on this clone: Relative to the germline gene, one junction end is altered; a read error may explain this. The rearrangement joins TRBV5-1 to TRBJ1-5, with 11 bases aligning to TRBD1. This CDR3 is built from 16 residues. Germline values: CDR1 SGHRS, CDR2 YFSETQ. The CDR3 loop reads CARSAGQGGTGEPQHF. The CDR3 coding sequence is TGCGCCCGCAGCGCGGGACAGGGGGGTACGGGGGAGCCCCAGCATTTT.

The J gene is TRBJ2-5, the V gene TRBV5-1; D ambiguous. The CDR3 is made up of 15 amino acids. Germline lookup yields CDR1 SGHRS and CDR2 YFSETQ. Trimming pared 0 bases from V and 4 bases from J, leaving 13 bases between. The CDR3 DNA follows: TGCGCCAGCAGCTTGGCCTTGAGTAGCCGAGAGACCCAGTACTTC. As protein: CASSLALSSRETQYF.

The count of this clone is one. This chain links TRBV14 with TRBJ1-2, with 9 bases matching TRBD1. Germline assignment: CDR1 SGHDN and CDR2 FVKESK. The CDR3 length is 15 residues. V dropped 5 bases and J dropped 5; count of bases not matched to a gene: 9. CDR3 in DNA: TGTGCCAGCAGCAATTTACAGGGGGCAGGGTATGGCTACACCTTC. Translated, it gives CASSNLQGAGYGYTF.